This T cell receptor (beta chain) emerged from a study of T cell clonotyping in hematopoietic cell transplantation. Points from the study as a whole: CD4 and CD8 repertoire contributions could not be separated without sorting. Few recipient clonotypes overlapped donors; over 95% were de novo at given depth. Recipient TCR diversity dropped after transplant; expanded clonotypes rose from day 30 to 180.

Regarding this clone: The target antigen is unknown.

Profiled with immunoSEQ multiplex PCR; TCRdb holds only in-frame clones, not every one. The repertoire consists of about 7,200 clones, with 89% occurring once and the leading ten covering roughly 4.7%. The source is a female patient aged 45-60 years who had an allogeneic stem cell transplant from an unrelated donor, so the T cells may come from the graft donor. Some clones in this sample may be carry-over from other donors' samples. Here the sequenced sample was PBMCs, taken 30 days after allogeneic stem cell transplant.

This CDR3 is CASSLPRGHWNEKLFF. CDR3 nucleotide sequence: TGTGCCAGCAGTTTACCGAGGGGACATTGGAATGAAAAACTGTTTTTT. V is TRBV28 and J is TRBJ1-4; D possibly corresponds to TRBD1 (6 bases). Trimming removed 2 bases at V and 5 bases at J, with 15 bases between. The CDR3 totals 16 residues. Germline V lookup: CDR1 MDHEN, CDR2 SYDVKM.